This T cell receptor beta chain was observed in a study of T cell responses to AZD1222 COVID-19 vaccine. The assay was immunoSEQ multiplex PCR, and TCRdb's table has in-frame clones only and misses some. In the table there are about 170,000 clones, around 91% of which are singletons. From germline, CDR1 is KGHDR and CDR2 SFDVKD. Counting both end residues, the CDR3 totals 9 amino acids. Study-wide findings and caveats: Only after the peak T cell response were repertoires sampled. The reported proportion of spike-specific TCRs targeting unmutated variant regions was nearly half. Recipients of two AZD1222 doses showed rising Spike-specific TCR breadth and depth. Baseline seropositives among AZD1222 recipients totaled only six.

A single count supports this clone. Its antigen is not identified. The conserved closing phenylalanine or tryptophan is absent in this CDR3, likely reflecting a read error. It is unclear where the CDR3 begins or ends on the DNA, so no DNA is shown, and the CDR3 is as TCRdb lists it. The chain uses TRBV24-1 and TRBJ2-6; the table's D gene call, TRBD1, was not cross checked with the DNA. This sample comprised peripheral blood, obtained on day 0 of AZD1222 vaccination. This TCR was recovered from an adult in good health. The CDR3 sequence: CATSDRIRT.